This TCR beta chain was identified in a study of cytomegalovirus exposure and HLA in healthy donors. Study context: The 110 or so validation repertoires used a platform that matched the one used for the roughly 650 first-cohort repertoires, as a later analysis reported. Notes on the study in general: The study recorded over 150 TCR beta chains that were cytomegalovirus-associated. A few CMV-associated chains proved CMV antigen-specific in vitro.

CDR1 is LGHNA and CDR2 is YSLEER in the germline V gene. Trimming cost V 0 bases and J 9 bases; bases outside gene matches: 3. This CDR3 contains 15 residues. Clones were sequenced by immunoSEQ multiplex PCR, and TCRdb holds only the in-frame ones, with some missing. The sample has 76,000 or so clones; approximately 94% are singletons. In regard to this clone: Antigen unknown.

The donors were in the approximately 120-subject validation cohort; that cohort was separate from the roughly 730-subject first cohort. Specimen: PBMCs. The chain has TRBV4-3 and TRBJ1-5, with 12 bases identical to TRBD1. The receptor's source is a woman under 30 in good health and CMV-seropositive. CDR3 coding DNA: TGCGCCAGCAGCCAAGAAGGGACAGGGGGCCTGCCCCAGCATTTT. Translation gives CASSQEGTGGLPQHF.